This entry lists 31 T cell receptor beta chains sequenced from one sample in a study of CD8 T cells in ankylosing spondylitis. TCRdb re-called the 5' RACE reads with MiXCR, one entry per CDR3 protein. The table shows about 130,000 distinct CDR3 sequences, with around 9% occurring only once. What was sequenced was blood, either unsorted or a sorted T cell fraction (not recorded which). The receptors come from a male donor with ankylosing spondylitis or in good health (not recorded which).

This clonotype came up many times. The chain combines TRBV28 with TRBJ2-2; D is unresolved. This CDR3 region has 16 residues. Germline V gives CDR1 MDHEN, CDR2 SYDVKM. The V and J ends lost 3 bases and 0 bases respectively, with 11 bases between them. The CDR3 region has the DNA TGTGCCAGCAGTTTCGGTGGGCCCGCGAACACCGGGGAGCTGTTTTTT. It yields the protein CASSFGGPANTGELFF.

The CDR3 protein is CASRQTGSNNEQFF. In DNA, the CDR3 is TGTGCCAGCAGACAGACGGGGAGTAACAATGAGCAGTTCTTC. The gene calls are TRBV7-2 and TRBJ2-1, with a possible D match to TRBD2 (5 bases). The length of the CDR3 is 14 residues. Germline V gene lookup returns CDR1 SGHTA and CDR2 FQGNSA. V shed 6 bases and J shed 5 bases, with 14 bases lying between them.

The chain employs TRBV20-1 and TRBJ2-7, with 9 positions matching TRBD1. The CDR3 is 13 residues long. The junction had 5 bases not matched to a gene; V was cut back by 5 bases and J by 3 bases. Germline CDR1 is DFQATT and CDR2 is SNEGSKA (reference sequence). The CDR3 nucleotides are TGCAGTGCTCCGGGACAGGGTTACTACGAGCAGTACTTC. Residues: CSAPGQGYYEQYF.

The chain is built from TRBV27 and TRBJ1-1; 10 bases line up with TRBD1. The CDR3 spans 14 residues. Per germline, CDR1 MNHEY and CDR2 SMNVEV (reference sequence). J lost 4 bases, V lost 6 bases, and 5 bases had no gene match. CDR3 sequence: CASRPDRGLTEAFF. In DNA, the CDR3 is TGTGCCAGCAGACCCGACAGGGGGCTCACTGAAGCTTTCTTT.

In this sample, this clonotype turned up many times. The CDR3 DNA sequence: TGCAGCGTTGAGGTCGGGACAGGGACTTATGTGCAGTTCTTC. Translating it yields CSVEVGTGTYVQFF. V gene TRBV29-1 combines with J gene TRBJ2-1, with 9 bases fitting TRBD1. V gave up 3 bases and J gave up 12 bases; unmatched junction bases: 12. There are 14 residues in the CDR3. Germline CDR1 reads SQVTM; CDR2 reads ANQGSEA.

The rearrangement links TRBV7-2 to TRBJ2-3; D is possibly TRBD1 (5 bases). Trimming took off 4 bases at V and 0 bases at J, with 11 bases between the two ends. The CDR3 sequence is 15 residues long. The germline gives CDR1 SGHTA, CDR2 FQGNSA. DNA of the CDR3: TGTGCCAGCAGCTCTCGGACACATAGCACAGATACGCAGTATTTT. The encoded protein is CASSSRTHSTDTQYF. Full variable domain (outside the CDR3, taken from reference TRBV7-2 and TRBJ2-3): GAGVSQSPSNKVTEKGKDVELRCDPISGHTALYWYRQSLGQGLEFLIYFQGNSAPDKSGLPSDRFSAERTGGSVSTLTIQRTQQEDSAVYLCASSSRTHSTDTQYFGPGTRLTVL.

CDR3 in amino acids: CATRQQDQPQHF. The CDR3 DNA follows: TGTGCCACCAGGCAGCAGGATCAGCCCCAGCATTTT. The V call is TRBV10-3, the J call TRBJ1-5; D remains unclear. The CDR3 sequence is 12 residues long. Germline loops: CDR1 ENHRY, CDR2 SYGVKD. The germline V and J ends were trimmed by 10 bases and 5 bases, with 12 bases remaining between them.

This clonotype was picked up many times. V gene TRBV7-7 combines with J gene TRBJ2-2, with 10 positions matching TRBD1. The CDR3 length is 15 residues. The V segment lost 5 bases and the J segment 3 bases; nucleotides outside the gene matches: 3. CDR1 and CDR2 from the germline V gene are SSHAT and FNYEAQ (reference sequence). In DNA form, the CDR3 reads TGTGCCAGCAGCGTAGGGACAGGGGACACCGGGGAGCTGTTTTTT. It codes for CASSVGTGDTGELFF.

Ten or more counts support this clonotype. J is TRBJ2-7 and V is TRBV6-5; D assignment may be TRBD1 or TRBD2 (5 bases each). This CDR3 is built from 12 residues. In germline, CDR1 is MNHEY, CDR2 SVGAGI. Trimming removed 10 bases at V and 2 bases at J, with 12 bases between. CDR3 in amino acids: CATWDGTYEQYF. CDR3 DNA: TGTGCCACCTGGGACGGGACCTACGAGCAGTACTTC.

The genes are TRBV3-1 and TRBJ1-1; D is unresolved. Deletions cut 0 bases from V and 11 bases from J, with 19 bases between. Per germline, CDR1 LGHDT and CDR2 YNNKEL (reference sequence). There are 15 residues in the CDR3. The DNA for the CDR3 is TGTGCCAGCAGCCAAGATTTGACGGAAAATAAGTGGGCTTTCTTT. It specifies CASSQDLTENKWAFF.

This clonotype showed up many times. CDR3 sequence: CASSLASGKETQYF. The CDR3 DNA reads TGCGCCAGCAGCTTGGCTAGCGGGAAAGAGACCCAGTACTTC. This chain uses TRBV5-1 with TRBJ2-5; 9 bases line up with TRBD2. Per the germline V gene, CDR1 is SGHRS and CDR2 is YFSETQ. The CDR3 runs to 14 residues. Unmatched junction bases numbered 0, after V lost 0 bases and J lost 3 bases.

The table lists this clonotype with many counts. This chain connects TRBV7-2 to TRBJ2-1; perhaps TRBD1 as D (6 bases). V shed 2 bases and J shed 3 bases, with 11 bases lying between them. CDR1 is SGHTA and CDR2 is FQGNSA in the germline V gene. The CDR3 length is 15 residues. CDR3: CASSLLGQGYNEQFF. CDR3 nucleotides: TGTGCCAGCAGCTTACTGGGACAAGGCTACAATGAGCAGTTCTTC.

Concerning this clonotype: This may stem from a read error, because a much larger clone lies one nucleotide away. CDR3 sequence reads: CASSLEPTKNSQYF. CDR3 bases: TGCGCCAGCAGCTTGGAGCCTACCAAAAACAGTCAGTACTTC. The rearrangement links TRBV5-1 to TRBJ2-4; D call uncertain. CDR3 length: 14 amino acids. Germline values: CDR1 SGHRS, CDR2 YFSETQ.

This clonotype was seen at least ten times. The genes are TRBV20-1 and TRBJ2-7; 9 bases are shared with TRBD2. This CDR3 has 16 amino acids. V was pared by 6 bases and J by 3 bases, with 15 bases of the junction left unmatched. Germline V gene data show CDR1 as DFQATT and CDR2 as SNEGSKA (reference sequence). The CDR3 DNA reads TGCAGTGCAACGGCGACTAGCGGCGGGGGACTCTACGAGCAGTACTTC. Translating it yields CSATATSGGGLYEQYF.

This clonotype has at least ten counts. Its ends do not fully match the called genes, so a read error is possible. J is TRBJ1-1 and V is TRBV5-1; D is uncertain. The CDR3 is made up of 14 amino acids. Looked up from germline, CDR1 is SGHRS and CDR2 is YFSETQ. CDR3 sequence: CASSLGPGNAEAFF. Written as DNA, the CDR3 is TGCGCCAGCAGCTTGGGTCCGGGGAACGCTGAAGCTTTCTTT.

This clonotype was picked up a small number of times. The rearrangement links TRBV20-1 to TRBJ2-7, with D uncertain. V was trimmed by 4 bases and J by 2 bases, leaving 12 bases between them. The germline V gene encodes CDR1 DFQATT and CDR2 SNEGSKA (reference sequence). The CDR3 length is 13 residues. The DNA of the CDR3 is TGCAGTGCTATAGGCCGAGAAGCCTACGAGCAGTACTTC. This encodes CSAIGREAYEQYF.

This clonotype was observed a few times. The J gene is TRBJ2-7, the V gene TRBV20-1, with 11 bases identical to TRBD2. After removal of 6 bases from V and 7 bases from J, the junction contained 14 bases not matched to a gene. This CDR3 is 15 amino acids long. The V gene's germline CDR1 is DFQATT and CDR2 SNEGSKA (reference sequence). In DNA form, the CDR3 reads TGCAGTGCCCGCCTTCCGGGACTAGCGGTTTGGGAGCAGTACTTC. This gives the protein CSARLPGLAVWEQYF.

This clonotype was counted ten times or more. The CDR3 nucleotides read TGCAGTACCGGGACTAGCGGCTACAATGAGCAGTTCTTC. Its protein product is CSTGTSGYNEQFF. The J gene is TRBJ2-1, the V gene TRBV20-1; 11 nucleotides match TRBD2. CDR3 length: 13 residues. CDR1 is DFQATT and CDR2 is SNEGSKA in the germline V gene (reference sequence). Trimming removed 8 bases from V and 3 bases from J; junction bases left unmatched: 3.

In this sample, this clonotype turned up many times. This rearrangement joins TRBV18 to TRBJ2-5, with 14 bases identical to TRBD2. V trimming: 8 bases; J trimming: 1 base; junction bases outside the gene matches: 0. The CDR3 is 14 residues long. The germline V gene has CDR1 KGHSH and CDR2 LQKENI. The CDR3 spells CASGTSGSQETQYF. CDR3 coding DNA: TGTGCCAGCGGGACTAGCGGGAGCCAAGAGACCCAGTACTTC.

This clonotype was observed a few times. The CDR3, as DNA: TGTGCCAGCAGCCGTGACGGTTCAGGTGGAAACACCATATATTTT. This gives the protein CASSRDGSGGNTIYF. The chain is built from TRBV3-1 and TRBJ1-3; D unresolved. The CDR3 consists of 15 residues. V was cut by 4 bases and J by 3 bases, with 13 bases left in between. Germline V gene sequence: CDR1 LGHDT, CDR2 YNNKEL (reference sequence). Using reference TRBV3-1 and TRBJ1-3 for the parts outside the CDR3, the full variable domain is DTAVSQTPKYLVTQMGNDKSIKCEQNLGHDTMYWYKQDSKKFLKIMFSYNNKELIINETVPNRFSPKSPDKAHLNLHINSLELGDSAVYFCASSRDGSGGNTIYFGEGSWLTVV.

This clonotype turned up a few times. This chain joins TRBV20-1 and TRBJ2-1, with 8 bases that match TRBD1. J was trimmed by 7 bases and V by 3 bases; bases with no gene match: 14. There are 16 residues in the CDR3. CDR1 is DFQATT and CDR2 is SNEGSKA in the germline V gene (reference sequence). The CDR3 protein is CSARRRGRTGINEQFF. DNA for the CDR3: TGCAGTGCTAGGAGGCGAGGCAGGACAGGGATTAATGAGCAGTTCTTC.

This clonotype was recorded at least ten times. V gene TRBV29-1 combines with J gene TRBJ1-2, with D possibly being TRBD1 (6 bases). From germline, CDR1 is SQVTM and CDR2 ANQGSEA. There are 13 residues in the CDR3. The V end was cut by 3 bases, the J end by 7 bases, with 15 bases between. The CDR3 sequence is CSVEGTYAAGYTF. The CDR3 DNA reads TGCAGCGTTGAGGGGACATACGCCGCTGGCTACACCTTC.

This clonotype was found many times. This chain uses TRBV6-5 with TRBJ1-3, with TRBD1 as a possible D gene (5 bases). Per germline, CDR1 MNHEY and CDR2 SVGAGI. CDR3 length: 17 residues. Trimming shortened V by 0 bases and J by 7 bases, and 19 bases separated the two germline ends. In DNA form, the CDR3 reads TGTGCCAGCAGTTACTCGGCGAGGGGACCCTATGGGAACACCATATATTTT. Amino acid sequence: CASSYSARGPYGNTIYF.

This clonotype came up many times. This sequence joins TRBV6-1 and TRBJ2-7, with D tentatively TRBD1 (6 bases). The CDR3 contains 16 residues. Germline V CDR1 and CDR2: MNHNS, SASEGT. Trimming stripped 6 bases from V and 5 bases from J, with 23 bases between. The CDR3 coding sequence is TGTGCCAGCAGGGAGTCCCATGACTTCAGACAGGACGAGCAGTACTTC. This encodes CASRESHDFRQDEQYF.

This clonotype was recorded a few times. This rearrangement joins TRBV4-2 to TRBJ2-3, with 11 bases fitting TRBD2. The CDR3 has 16 residues. Germline V gene sequence: CDR1 LGHNA, CDR2 YNFKEQ. With V trimmed by 3 bases and J by 6 bases, 8 bases remained unmatched. CDR3 bases: TGTGCCAGCAGCCACCCTCCTAGCGGGAGGTTCGATACGCAGTATTTT. Translating gives CASSHPPSGRFDTQYF.

This sequence joins TRBV27 and TRBJ2-7; a weak D match, TRBD1 (5 bases). The V end was cut by 6 bases, the J end by 3 bases, with 12 bases between. CDR1 and CDR2 from the germline V gene are MNHEY and SMNVEV (reference sequence). The CDR3 runs 13 residues. In DNA form, the CDR3 reads TGTGCCAGCAGCCTGACAGCCTACTACGAGCAGTACTTC. Translation gives CASSLTAYYEQYF.

This CDR3 reads CASSPRRTAAGNTIYF. The DNA of the CDR3 is TGTGCCAGCAGTCCCAGACGGACAGCGGCTGGAAACACCATATATTTT. This chain links TRBV12-3 or TRBV12-4 with TRBJ1-3; possible D gene TRBD1, 6 bases. The CDR3 runs to 16 residues. Deletions cut 5 bases from V and 2 bases from J, with 16 bases between.

This clonotype was seen at least ten times. The rearrangement links TRBV12-3 or TRBV12-4 to TRBJ2-2; 10 nucleotides match TRBD2. The CDR3 spans 15 residues. V trimming: 3 bases; J trimming: 7 bases; junction bases outside the gene matches: 5. The CDR3 sequence: CASSFLAGDSGELFF. The CDR3 bases are TGTGCCAGCAGTTTCCTAGCGGGAGACAGCGGGGAGCTGTTTTTT.

In this sample, this clonotype turned up many times. This chain uses TRBV9 with TRBJ1-1, with D unclear. CDR1 and CDR2 from the germline V gene are SGDLS and YYNGEE. Trimming took 8 bases from V and 5 from J, leaving 22 bases between them. This CDR3 has 15 residues. CDR3 bases: TGTGCCAGTCGAAGAGGACCGACGGCTGGGACTGAAGCTTTCTTT. Translated, it gives CASRRGPTAGTEAFF. Full variable domain (rest looked up from reference TRBV9 and TRBJ1-1): DSGVTQTPKHLITATGQRVTLRCSPRSGDLSVYWYQQSLDQGLQFLIQYYNGEERAKGNILERFSAQQFPDLHSELNLSSLELGDSALYFCASRRGPTAGTEAFFGQGTRLTVV.

This clonotype was picked up many times. The chain employs TRBV20-1 and TRBJ1-2; possibly TRBD1 for D (6 bases). In germline, CDR1 is DFQATT, CDR2 SNEGSKA (reference sequence). Trimming stripped 6 bases from V and 0 bases from J, with 14 bases between. The length of the CDR3 is 14 residues. CDR3 in amino acids: CSAPGAVSNYGYTF. For the CDR3, the DNA is TGCAGTGCCCCGGGGGCCGTATCTAACTATGGCTACACCTTC.

This clonotype was observed many times. This chain joins TRBV20-1 and TRBJ1-1; D unresolved. The CDR3 consists of 14 residues. Germline values: CDR1 DFQATT, CDR2 SNEGSKA (reference sequence). V was clipped by 3 bases and J by 1 base, with 12 bases between them. The CDR3 sequence: CSASLTTPNTEAFF. DNA for the CDR3: TGCAGTGCTAGTTTGACCACGCCGAACACTGAAGCTTTCTTT.